This TCR beta chain derives from a study of blood T cell repertoires in COVID-19. Study at large: Acute-phase and convalescent COVID-19 samples originated in the United States, Italy and Spain. In each case, the material was cDNA or gDNA derived from T cells, B-cell-depleted T cells, or PBMCs.

This clone has a single count. Under the authors' procedure: Amplified reference gene primers provided the basis for estimating nucleated cell counts. Some clones are missing from TCRdb's copy, which holds only in-frame ones; the method was immunoSEQ multiplex PCR. The DNA was the basis for D and trimming; V, J and clone size are from that table. The sample lists around 450,000 clones; around 89% were seen once. With V trimmed by 2 bases and J by 4 bases, 25 bases remained unmatched. The CDR3 extends over 20 amino acids. CDR1 and CDR2 (germline): SQVTM, ANQGSEA. The TCR sequence derives from a woman aged 25-40 years with acute or convalescent COVID-19. The J gene is TRBJ1-2, the V gene TRBV29-1; TRBD1 aligns across 7 bases. The sequencing sample was made of peripheral blood. The CDR3 sequence is CSVERSRGHPLSPLCYGYTF. CDR3 coding DNA: TGCAGCGTTGAAAGGTCGAGGGGGCATCCTCTATCCCCCCTATGCTATGGCTACACCTTC.